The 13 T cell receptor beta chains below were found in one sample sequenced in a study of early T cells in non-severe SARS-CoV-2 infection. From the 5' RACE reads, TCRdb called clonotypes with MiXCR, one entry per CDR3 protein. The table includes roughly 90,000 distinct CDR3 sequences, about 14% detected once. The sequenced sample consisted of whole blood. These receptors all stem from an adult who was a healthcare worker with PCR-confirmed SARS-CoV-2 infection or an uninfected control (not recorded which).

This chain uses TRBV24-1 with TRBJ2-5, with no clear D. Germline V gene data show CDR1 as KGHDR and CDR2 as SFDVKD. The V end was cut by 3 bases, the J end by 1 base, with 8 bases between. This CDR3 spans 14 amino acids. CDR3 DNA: TGTGCCACCAGTGATCCGGGCCCCCAAGAGACCCAGTACTTC. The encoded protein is CATSDPGPQETQYF.

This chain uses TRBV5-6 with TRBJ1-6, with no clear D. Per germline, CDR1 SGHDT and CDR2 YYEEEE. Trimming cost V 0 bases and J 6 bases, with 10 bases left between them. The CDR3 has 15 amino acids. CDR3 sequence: CASSLDSLINSPLHF. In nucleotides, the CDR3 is TGTGCCAGCAGCTTGGACAGCCTAATTAATTCACCCCTCCACTTT.

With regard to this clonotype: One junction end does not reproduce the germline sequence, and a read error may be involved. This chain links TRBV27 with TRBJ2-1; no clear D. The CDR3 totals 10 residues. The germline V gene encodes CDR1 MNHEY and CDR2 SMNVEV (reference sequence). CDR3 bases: TGTGCCGATTCCCAAAGTCCACCCAACTTC. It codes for CADSQSPPNF.

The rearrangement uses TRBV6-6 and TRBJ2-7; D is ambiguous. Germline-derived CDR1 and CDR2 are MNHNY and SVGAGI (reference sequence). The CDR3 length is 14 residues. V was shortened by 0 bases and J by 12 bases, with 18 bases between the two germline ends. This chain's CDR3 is CASSYSLEEGLGYV. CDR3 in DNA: TGTGCCAGCAGTTACTCCCTCGAGGAAGGGTTGGGGTACGTC.

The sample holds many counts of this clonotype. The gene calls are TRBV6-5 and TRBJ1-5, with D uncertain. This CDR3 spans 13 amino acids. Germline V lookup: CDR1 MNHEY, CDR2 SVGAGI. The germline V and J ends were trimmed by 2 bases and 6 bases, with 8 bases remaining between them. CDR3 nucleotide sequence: TGTGCCAGCAGTTACAGGGAAGGTCAGCCCCAGCATTTT. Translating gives CASSYREGQPQHF.

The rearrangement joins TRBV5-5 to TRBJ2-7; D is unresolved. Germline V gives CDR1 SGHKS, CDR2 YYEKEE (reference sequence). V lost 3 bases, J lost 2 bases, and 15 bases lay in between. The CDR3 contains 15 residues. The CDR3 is CASSSLDLIPYEQYV. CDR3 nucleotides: TGTGCCAGCAGCTCATTAGACTTGATCCCCTACGAGCAGTACGTC.

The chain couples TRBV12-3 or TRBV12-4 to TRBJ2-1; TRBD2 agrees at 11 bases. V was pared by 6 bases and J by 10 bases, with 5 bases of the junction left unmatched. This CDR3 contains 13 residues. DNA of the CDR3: TGTGCCAGCAGAGAGACTAGCGGGGCAGAGCAGTTCTTC. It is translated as CASRETSGAEQFF.

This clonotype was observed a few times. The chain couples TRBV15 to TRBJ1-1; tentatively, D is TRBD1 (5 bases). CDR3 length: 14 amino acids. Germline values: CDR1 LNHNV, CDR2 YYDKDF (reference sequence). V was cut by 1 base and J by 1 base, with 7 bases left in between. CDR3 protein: CATSRVTANTEAFF. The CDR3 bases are TGTGCCACCAGCAGAGTGACAGCGAACACTGAAGCTTTCTTT.

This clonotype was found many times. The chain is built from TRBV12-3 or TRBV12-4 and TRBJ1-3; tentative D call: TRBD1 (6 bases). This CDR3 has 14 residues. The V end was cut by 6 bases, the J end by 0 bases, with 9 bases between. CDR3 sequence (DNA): TGTGCCAGCAGGAGGGACATCTCTGGAAACACCATATATTTT. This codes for CASRRDISGNTIYF.

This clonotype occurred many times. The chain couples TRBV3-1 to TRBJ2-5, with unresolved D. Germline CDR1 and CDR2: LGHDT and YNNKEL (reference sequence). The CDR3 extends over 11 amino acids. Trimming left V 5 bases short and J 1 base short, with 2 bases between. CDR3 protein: CASSTQETQYF. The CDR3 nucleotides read TGTGCCAGCAGCACCCAAGAGACCCAGTACTTC.

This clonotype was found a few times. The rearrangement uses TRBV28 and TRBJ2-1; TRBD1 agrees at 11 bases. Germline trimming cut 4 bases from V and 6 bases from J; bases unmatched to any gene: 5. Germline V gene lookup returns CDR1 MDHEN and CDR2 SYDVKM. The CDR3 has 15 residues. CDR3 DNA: TGTGCCAGCAGTTGGACAGGGGGCTTGGGCAATGAGCAGTTCTTC. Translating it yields CASSWTGGLGNEQFF.

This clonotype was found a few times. CDR3 amino acids: CASSLVVLQGVNEKLFF. CDR3 nucleotide sequence: TGTGCCAGCAGCTTAGTCGTCCTCCAGGGCGTTAATGAAAAACTGTTTTTT. The chain is built from TRBV11-2 and TRBJ1-4, with a weak D call TRBD1 (5 bases). Trimming took 1 base from V and 4 from J, leaving 16 bases between them. The CDR3 has 17 amino acids. CDR1 and CDR2 (germline): SGHAT, FQNNGV.

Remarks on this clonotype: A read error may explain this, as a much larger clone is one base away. The CDR3 loop is CASSFHPGQTDSSNQPQHF. In nucleotides, the CDR3 is TGTGCCAGCAGCTTCCACCCGGGACAAACAGATTCTAGCAATCAGCCCCAGCATTTT. The chain recombines TRBV7-9 with TRBJ1-5; D may be TRBD1 (6 bases). The CDR3 consists of 19 residues. V gave up 3 bases and J gave up 0 bases, with 21 bases separating them. Looked up from germline, CDR1 is SEHNR and CDR2 is FQNEAQ (reference sequence). Looking up the rest from reference TRBV7-9 and TRBJ1-5 gives the full variable domain: DTGVSQNPRHKITKRGQNVTFRCDPISEHNRLYWYRQTLGQGPEFLTYFQNEAQLEKSRLLSDRFSAERPKGSFSTLEIQRTEQGDSAMYLCASSFHPGQTDSSNQPQHFGDGTRLSIL.